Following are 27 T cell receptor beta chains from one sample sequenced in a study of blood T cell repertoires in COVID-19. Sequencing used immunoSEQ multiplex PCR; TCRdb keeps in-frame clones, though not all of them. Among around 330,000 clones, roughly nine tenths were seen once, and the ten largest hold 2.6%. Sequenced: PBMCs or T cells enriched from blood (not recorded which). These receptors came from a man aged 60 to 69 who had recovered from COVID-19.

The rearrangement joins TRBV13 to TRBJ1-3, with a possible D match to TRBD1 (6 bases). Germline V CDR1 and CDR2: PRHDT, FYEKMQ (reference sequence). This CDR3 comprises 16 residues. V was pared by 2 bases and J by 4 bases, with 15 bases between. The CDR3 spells CASSLYSGANGNTIYF. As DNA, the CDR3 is TGTGCCAGCAGCTTATATTCAGGGGCGAACGGAAACACCATATATTTT.

The CDR3: CASSPDRGAQPQHF. CDR3 sequence (DNA): TGTGCCAGCAGCCCCGACAGGGGAGCTCAGCCCCAGCATTTT. This chain connects TRBV6-5 to TRBJ1-5; 8 bases map to TRBD1. CDR3 length: 14 amino acids. V shed 6 bases, J shed 6 bases, and the junction held 7 bases outside the gene matches. Germline V lookup: CDR1 MNHEY, CDR2 SVGAGI.

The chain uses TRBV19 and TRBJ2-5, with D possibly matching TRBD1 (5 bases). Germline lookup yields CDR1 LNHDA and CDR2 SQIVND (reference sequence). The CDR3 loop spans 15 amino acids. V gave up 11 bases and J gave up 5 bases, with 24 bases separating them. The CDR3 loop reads CACTDTAGRLETQYF. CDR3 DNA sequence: TGTGCCTGTACCGACACGGCAGGGCGACTGGAGACCCAGTACTTC.

This chain's CDR3 is CASSPREGEGQPQHF. The CDR3 nucleotides read TGTGCCAGCAGCCCCAGGGAGGGGGAAGGACAGCCCCAGCATTTT. The chain joins TRBV7-9 to TRBJ1-5; D possibly corresponds to TRBD1 (6 bases). This CDR3 region has 15 residues. Germline CDR1 reads SEHNR; CDR2 reads FQNEAQ (reference sequence). The V end lost 5 bases, the J end lost 7 bases, and 18 bases lay between the germline ends.

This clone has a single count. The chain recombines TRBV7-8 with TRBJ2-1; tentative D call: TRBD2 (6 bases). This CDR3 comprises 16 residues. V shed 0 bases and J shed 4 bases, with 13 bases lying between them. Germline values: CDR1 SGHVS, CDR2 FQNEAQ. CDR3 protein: CASSLARDSLYNEQFF. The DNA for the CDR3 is TGTGCCAGCAGCTTAGCGCGGGACTCACTATACAATGAGCAGTTCTTC.

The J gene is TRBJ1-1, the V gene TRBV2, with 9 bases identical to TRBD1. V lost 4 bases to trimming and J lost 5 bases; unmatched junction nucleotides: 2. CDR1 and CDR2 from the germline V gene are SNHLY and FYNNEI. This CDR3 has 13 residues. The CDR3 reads CASSGQGVTEAFF. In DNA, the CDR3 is TGTGCCAGCAGTGGACAGGGGGTTACTGAAGCTTTCTTT.

CDR3 region: CASSVATGQIRETQYF. The CDR3 nucleotides read TGTGCCAGCAGCGTAGCTACAGGACAAATAAGGGAGACCCAGTACTTC. This chain uses TRBV9 with TRBJ2-5, with a possible D match to TRBD1 (5 bases). Trimming cost V 0 bases and J 5 bases, with 17 bases left between them. Looked up from germline, CDR1 is SGDLS and CDR2 is YYNGEE. The CDR3 length is 16 residues. The whole variable domain, remainder taken from reference TRBV9 and TRBJ2-5, is DSGVTQTPKHLITATGQRVTLRCSPRSGDLSVYWYQQSLDQGLQFLIQYYNGEERAKGNILERFSAQQFPDLHSELNLSSLELGDSALYFCASSVATGQIRETQYFGPGTRLLVL.

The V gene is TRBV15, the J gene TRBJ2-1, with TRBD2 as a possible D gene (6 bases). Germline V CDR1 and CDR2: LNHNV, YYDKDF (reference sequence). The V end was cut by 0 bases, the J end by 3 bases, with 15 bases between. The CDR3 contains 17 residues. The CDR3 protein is CATSRDLAGRFYNEQFF. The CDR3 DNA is TGTGCCACCAGCAGAGATCTGGCGGGACGGTTCTACAATGAGCAGTTCTTC.

The CDR3 DNA sequence: TGTGCCACCAGTGACTCCGGGTTAGCCCCTAGCACAGATACGCAGTATTTT. It codes for CATSDSGLAPSTDTQYF. The rearrangement links TRBV24-1 to TRBJ2-3; D not resolved. The V end lost 4 bases, the J end lost 0 bases, and 16 bases lay between the germline ends. Germline CDR1 and CDR2: KGHDR and SFDVKD. The CDR3 contains 17 residues.

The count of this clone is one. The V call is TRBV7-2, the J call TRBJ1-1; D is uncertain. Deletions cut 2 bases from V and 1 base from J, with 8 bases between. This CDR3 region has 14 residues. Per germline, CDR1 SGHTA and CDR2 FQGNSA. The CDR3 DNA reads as TGTGCCAGCAGCTTACAAGTCGGGAACACTGAAGCTTTCTTT. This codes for CASSLQVGNTEAFF.

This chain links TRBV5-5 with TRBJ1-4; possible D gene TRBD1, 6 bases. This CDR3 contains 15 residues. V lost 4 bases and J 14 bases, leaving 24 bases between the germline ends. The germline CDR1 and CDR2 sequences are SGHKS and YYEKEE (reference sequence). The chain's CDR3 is CASSTVDSMKLGLFF. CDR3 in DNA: TGTGCCAGCAGCACCGTGGACAGCATGAAATTAGGGCTGTTTTTT.

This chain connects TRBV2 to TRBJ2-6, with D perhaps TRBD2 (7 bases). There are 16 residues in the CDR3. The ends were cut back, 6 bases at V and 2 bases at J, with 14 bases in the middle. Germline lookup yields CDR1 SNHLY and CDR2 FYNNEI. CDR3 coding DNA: TGTGCCAGCAGATCACAGGGAGGGGCTGGGGCCAACGTCCTGACTTTC. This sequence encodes CASRSQGGAGANVLTF.

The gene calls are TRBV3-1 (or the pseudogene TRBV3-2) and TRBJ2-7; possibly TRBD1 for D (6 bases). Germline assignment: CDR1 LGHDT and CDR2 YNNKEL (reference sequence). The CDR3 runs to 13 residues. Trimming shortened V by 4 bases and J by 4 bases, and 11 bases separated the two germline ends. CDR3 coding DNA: TGTGCCAGCAGCCTTCCACAGGGTTACGAGCAGTACTTC. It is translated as CASSLPQGYEQYF.

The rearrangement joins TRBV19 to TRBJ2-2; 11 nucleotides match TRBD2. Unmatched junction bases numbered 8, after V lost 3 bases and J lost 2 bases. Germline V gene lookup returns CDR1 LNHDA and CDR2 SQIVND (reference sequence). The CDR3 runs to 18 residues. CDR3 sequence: CASSIGTSGFINTGELFF. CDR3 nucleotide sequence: TGTGCCAGTAGTATCGGGACTAGCGGATTTATAAACACCGGGGAGCTGTTTTTT.

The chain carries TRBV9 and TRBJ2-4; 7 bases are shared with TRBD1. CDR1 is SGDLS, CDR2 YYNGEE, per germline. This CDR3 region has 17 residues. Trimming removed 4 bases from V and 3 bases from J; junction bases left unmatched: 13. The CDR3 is CASSTQPTGQDKNIQYF. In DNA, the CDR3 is TGTGCCAGCAGCACCCAACCGACAGGGCAGGACAAAAACATTCAGTACTTC.

CDR3 amino acids: CASSYSRQAPKGTF. The CDR3 DNA reads TGTGCCAGCAGTTACTCGCGTCAGGCCCCGAAAGGCACCTTC. The rearrangement joins TRBV6-5 to TRBJ1-2; no clear D. Germline V gene data show CDR1 as MNHEY and CDR2 as SVGAGI. Between the trimmed V and J ends, which lost 0 bases and 13 bases, there was a span of 18 bases. This CDR3 has 14 residues.

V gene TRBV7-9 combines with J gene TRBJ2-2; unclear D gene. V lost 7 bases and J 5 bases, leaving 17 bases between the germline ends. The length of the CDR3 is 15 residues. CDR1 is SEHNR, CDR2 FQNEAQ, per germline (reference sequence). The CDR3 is CASTPPGLETGELFF. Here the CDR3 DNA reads TGTGCCAGCACCCCGCCGGGTCTAGAGACCGGGGAGCTGTTTTTT.

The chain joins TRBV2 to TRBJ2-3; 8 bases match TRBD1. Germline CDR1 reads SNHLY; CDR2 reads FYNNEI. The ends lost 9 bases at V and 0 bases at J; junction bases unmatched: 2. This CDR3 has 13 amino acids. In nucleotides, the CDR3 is TGTGCCAGACAGGGGGTCAGCACAGATACGCAGTATTTT. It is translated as CARQGVSTDTQYF. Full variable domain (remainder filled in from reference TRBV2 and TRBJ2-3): EPEVTQTPSHQVTQMGQEVILRCVPISNHLYFYWYRQILGQKVEFLVSFYNNEISEKSEIFDDQFSVERPDGSNFTLKIRSTKLEDSAMYFCARQGVSTDTQYFGPGTRLTVL.

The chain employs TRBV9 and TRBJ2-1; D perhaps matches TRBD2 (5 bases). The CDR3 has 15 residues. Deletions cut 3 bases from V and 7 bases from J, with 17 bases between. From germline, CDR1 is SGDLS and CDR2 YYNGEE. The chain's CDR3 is CASSATIGGWNEQFF. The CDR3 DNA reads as TGTGCCAGCAGCGCCACAATCGGCGGGTGGAATGAGCAGTTCTTC.

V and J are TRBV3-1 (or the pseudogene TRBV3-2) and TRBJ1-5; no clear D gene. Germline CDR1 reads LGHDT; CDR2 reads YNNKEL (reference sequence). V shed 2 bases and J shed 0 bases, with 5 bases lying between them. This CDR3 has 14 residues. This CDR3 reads CASSQPFSNQPQHF. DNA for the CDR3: TGTGCCAGCAGCCAACCGTTTAGCAATCAGCCCCAGCATTTT.

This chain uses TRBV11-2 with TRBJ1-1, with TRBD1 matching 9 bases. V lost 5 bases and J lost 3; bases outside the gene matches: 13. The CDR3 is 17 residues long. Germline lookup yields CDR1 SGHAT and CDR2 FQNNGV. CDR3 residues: CASSTLGQGQIDTEAFF. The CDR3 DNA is TGTGCCAGCAGCACCTTGGGACAGGGACAAATAGACACTGAAGCTTTCTTT.

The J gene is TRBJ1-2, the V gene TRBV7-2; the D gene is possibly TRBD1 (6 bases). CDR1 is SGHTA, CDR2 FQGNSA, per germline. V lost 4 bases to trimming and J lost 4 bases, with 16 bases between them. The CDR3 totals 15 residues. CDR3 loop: CASSSNRVTVYGYTF. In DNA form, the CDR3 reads TGTGCCAGCAGCTCAAACAGGGTGACTGTCTATGGCTACACCTTC. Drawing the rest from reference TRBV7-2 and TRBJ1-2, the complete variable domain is GAGVSQSPSNKVTEKGKDVELRCDPISGHTALYWYRQSLGQGLEFLIYFQGNSAPDKSGLPSDRFSAERTGGSVSTLTIQRTQQEDSAVYLCASSSNRVTVYGYTFGSGTRLTVV.

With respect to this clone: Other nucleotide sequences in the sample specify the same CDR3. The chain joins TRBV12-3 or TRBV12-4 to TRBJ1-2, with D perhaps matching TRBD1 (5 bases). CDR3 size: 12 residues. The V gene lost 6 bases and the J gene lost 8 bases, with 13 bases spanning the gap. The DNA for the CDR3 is TGTGCCAGCAGAACCCAGGGCGGCGGCTACACCTTC. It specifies CASRTQGGGYTF.

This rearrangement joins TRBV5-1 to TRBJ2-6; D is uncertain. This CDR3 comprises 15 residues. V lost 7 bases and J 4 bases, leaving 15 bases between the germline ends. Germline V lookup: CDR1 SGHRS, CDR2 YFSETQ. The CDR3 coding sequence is TGCGCCAGCGCAGGTTCTCGCTCAGGGGCCAACGTCCTGACTTTC. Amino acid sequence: CASAGSRSGANVLTF.

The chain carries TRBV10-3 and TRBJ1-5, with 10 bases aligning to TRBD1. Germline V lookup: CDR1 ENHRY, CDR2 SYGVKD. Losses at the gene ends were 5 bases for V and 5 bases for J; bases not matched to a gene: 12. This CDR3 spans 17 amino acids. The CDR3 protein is CAISTQDRGTSHQPQHF. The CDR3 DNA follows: TGTGCCATCAGTACTCAGGACAGGGGGACCTCGCATCAGCCCCAGCATTTT.

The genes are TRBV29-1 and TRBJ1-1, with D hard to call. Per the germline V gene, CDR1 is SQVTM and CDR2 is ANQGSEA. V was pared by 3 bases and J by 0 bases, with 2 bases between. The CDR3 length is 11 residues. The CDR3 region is CSVDMNTEAFF. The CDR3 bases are TGCAGCGTTGATATGAACACTGAAGCTTTCTTT.

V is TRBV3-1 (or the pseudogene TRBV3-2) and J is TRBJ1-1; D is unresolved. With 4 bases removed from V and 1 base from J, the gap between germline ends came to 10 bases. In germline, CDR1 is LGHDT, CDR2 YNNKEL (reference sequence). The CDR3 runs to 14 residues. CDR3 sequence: CASSLTGRNTEAFF. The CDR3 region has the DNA TGTGCCAGCAGCCTTACTGGGCGGAACACTGAAGCTTTCTTT.